This paragraph reports one T cell receptor (beta chain). The sample belongs to a study of control samples from healthy donors and cancer patients. Sequenced by immunoSEQ multiplex PCR; TCRdb stores in-frame clones only, minus some. Here the sample spans about 92,000 clones, 82% being singletons. Sequencing was done on a sample of blood. The receptor was derived from a woman aged 60 to 75 in good health.

CDR3: CAISEQLAGASSTDTQYF. The CDR3 coding sequence is TGTGCCATCAGTGAGCAGCTAGCGGGAGCCTCTAGCACAGATACGCAGTATTTT. V usage is TRBV10-3 and J usage is TRBJ2-3, with 10 bases identical to TRBD2. The CDR3 has 18 amino acids. Germline values: CDR1 ENHRY, CDR2 SYGVKD. V was clipped by 2 bases and J by 0 bases; unmatched bases: 8.